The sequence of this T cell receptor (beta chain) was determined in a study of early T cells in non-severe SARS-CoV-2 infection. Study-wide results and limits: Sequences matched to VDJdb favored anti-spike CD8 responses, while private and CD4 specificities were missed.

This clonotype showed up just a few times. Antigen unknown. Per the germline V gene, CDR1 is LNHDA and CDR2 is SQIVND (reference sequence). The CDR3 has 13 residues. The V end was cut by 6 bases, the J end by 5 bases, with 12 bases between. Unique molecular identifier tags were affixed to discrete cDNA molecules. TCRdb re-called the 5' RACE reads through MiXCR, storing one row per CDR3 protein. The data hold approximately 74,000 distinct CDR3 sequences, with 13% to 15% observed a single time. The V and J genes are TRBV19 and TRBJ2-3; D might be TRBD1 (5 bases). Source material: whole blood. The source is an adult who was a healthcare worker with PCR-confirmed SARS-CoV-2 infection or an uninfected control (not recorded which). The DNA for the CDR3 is TGTGCCAGTAGCACAGGTACACTAGATACGCAGTATTTT. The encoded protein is CASSTGTLDTQYF.